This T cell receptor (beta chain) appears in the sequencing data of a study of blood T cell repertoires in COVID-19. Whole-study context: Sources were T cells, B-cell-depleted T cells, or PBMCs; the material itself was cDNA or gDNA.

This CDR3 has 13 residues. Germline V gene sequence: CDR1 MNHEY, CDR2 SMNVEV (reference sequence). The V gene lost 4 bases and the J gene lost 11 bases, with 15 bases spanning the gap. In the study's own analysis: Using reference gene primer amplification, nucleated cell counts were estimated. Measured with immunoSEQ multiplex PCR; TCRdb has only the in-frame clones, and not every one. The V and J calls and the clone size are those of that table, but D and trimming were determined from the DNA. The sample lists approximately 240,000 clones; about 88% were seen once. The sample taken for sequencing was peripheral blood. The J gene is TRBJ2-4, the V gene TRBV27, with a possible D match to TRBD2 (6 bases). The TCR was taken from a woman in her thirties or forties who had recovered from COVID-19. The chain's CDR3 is CASSSRTGTLQYF. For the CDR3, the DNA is TGTGCCAGCAGTTCCCGAACCGGGACTCTTCAGTACTTC.